This T cell receptor (beta chain) derives from a study of T-cell reconstitution after alpha-beta-depleted transplantation in children. Overall study findings and caveats: A year had passed since transplant, and T-cell counts and diversity by then came mostly from newly produced T cells. Reported findings indicate that, about two months after transplant, alpha-beta T cells came from several hundred expanded clones, which were derived from non-depleted graft cells. In some patients, recipient T cells and intrathymic progenitors surviving conditioning explained high day-60 diversity.

This clonotype was seen a few times. Its antigen is currently unknown. As it was prepared, the TCRbeta library received unique molecular identifiers. TCRdb redid the calling of the PCR reads with MiXCR, one entry per CDR3 protein. The table includes about 980,000 distinct CDR3 sequences, about 29% detected once. Germline CDR1 MNHEY, CDR2 SMNVEV (reference sequence). Germline trimming cut 3 bases from V and 8 bases from J; bases unmatched to any gene: 6. The CDR3 length is 14 residues. The source of this sequence is a boy younger than two who had a stem cell transplant for SCID, so the T cells may come from the graft donor. The chain uses TRBV27 and TRBJ2-1; TRBD1 agrees at 8 bases. Sequencing used PBMCs, mostly from graft donor cells, obtained 360 days after TCRalphabeta/CD19-depleted stem cell transplant. DNA of the CDR3: TGTGCCAGCAGTTTGCTCGGACAGGGTTATGAGCAGTTCTTC. Protein: CASSLLGQGYEQFF.